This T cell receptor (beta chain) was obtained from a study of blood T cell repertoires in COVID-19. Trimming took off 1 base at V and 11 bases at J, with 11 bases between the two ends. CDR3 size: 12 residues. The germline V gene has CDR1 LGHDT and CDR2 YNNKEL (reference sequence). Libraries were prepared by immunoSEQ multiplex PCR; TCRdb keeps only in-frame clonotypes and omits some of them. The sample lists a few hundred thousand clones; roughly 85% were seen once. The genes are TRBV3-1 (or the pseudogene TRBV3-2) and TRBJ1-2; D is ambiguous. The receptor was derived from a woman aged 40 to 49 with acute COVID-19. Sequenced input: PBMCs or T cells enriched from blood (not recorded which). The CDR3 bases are TGTGCCAGCAGCCAAGTTCGTGGCAGTTACACCTTC. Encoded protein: CASSQVRGSYTF.